This TCR beta chain was identified in a study of blood T cell repertoires in COVID-19. Study-wide context: Samples came from the United States, Italy and Spain, spanning acute and convalescent COVID-19.

V was clipped by 4 bases and J by 2 bases, with 17 bases between them. This CDR3 is built from 16 residues. Germline-derived CDR1 and CDR2 are SQVTM and ANQGSEA. The data were produced by immunoSEQ multiplex PCR, yet TCRdb's version contains in-frame clones alone and is incomplete. This sample carries around 150,000 clones, 85% of them seen once, and the ten largest clones take 3% to 3.5%. This clonotype originated in a human donor with acute or convalescent COVID-19. The donor label of this sample is uncertain. The V and J genes are TRBV29-1 and TRBJ2-2; tentative D call: TRBD1 (6 bases). Sequences were obtained from peripheral blood. Written as DNA, the CDR3 is TGCAGCGTTGCACCTCTACAGGGAACCAACACCGGGGAGCTGTTTTTT. Its translation is CSVAPLQGTNTGELFF.